These 30 T cell receptor beta chains share one sample of origin, sequenced in a study of monozygotic twins with cystic fibrosis. Profiling relied on immunoSEQ multiplex PCR, and the TCRdb table lists in-frame clones only, not all of them. The table lists some 35,000 clones, just over 90% of them singletons, with 0.19% in the top ten. Input material: blood. These receptors were collected from a boy younger than 10 with cystic fibrosis.

The chain joins TRBV6-6 to TRBJ2-1, with 9 bases aligning to TRBD2. CDR1 and CDR2 from the germline V gene are MNHNY and SVGAGI (reference sequence). The CDR3 contains 16 residues. J lost 8 bases, V lost 6 bases, and 14 bases had no gene match. In nucleotides, the CDR3 is TGTGCCAGCAGAGTTACGGGTGGCGGGGGGGCCTATGAGCAGTTCTTC. Translated: CASRVTGGGGAYEQFF.

This chain joins TRBV5-1 and TRBJ2-5; D remains ambiguous. V dropped 4 bases and J dropped 2 bases, with 12 bases sitting between them. The germline V gene has CDR1 SGHRS and CDR2 YFSETQ. This CDR3 contains 14 residues. The CDR3 loop reads CASSLPTEQETQYF. CDR3 nucleotide sequence: TGCGCCAGCAGCCTCCCCACTGAACAAGAGACCCAGTACTTC.

The J gene is TRBJ2-5, the V gene TRBV18; 7 nucleotides line up with TRBD2. V was pared by 6 bases and J by 5 bases, with 9 bases of the junction left unmatched. Germline CDR1 reads KGHSH; CDR2 reads LQKENI. The CDR3 runs 14 residues. The CDR3, as DNA: TGTGCCAGCTCGCCTCAGGGAGGGAAGGAGACCCAGTACTTC. Its translation is CASSPQGGKETQYF.

The gene calls are TRBV4-3 and TRBJ2-5, with 8 bases matching TRBD1. Per the germline V gene, CDR1 is LGHNA and CDR2 is YSLEER. V gave up 3 bases and J gave up 2 bases; unmatched junction bases: 5. CDR3 length equals 15 residues. The chain's CDR3 is CASSQDRTGQETQYF. In DNA form, the CDR3 reads TGCGCCAGCAGCCAGGACAGGACAGGGCAAGAGACCCAGTACTTC.

The chain carries TRBV7-8 and TRBJ1-5; D remains ambiguous. Germline V lookup: CDR1 SGHVS, CDR2 FQNEAQ. This CDR3 has 15 amino acids. Trimming removed 1 base at V and 5 bases at J, with 12 bases between. The CDR3 sequence is CASSLEGSYHQPQHF. The CDR3 bases are TGTGCCAGCAGCTTAGAGGGCAGCTATCATCAGCCCCAGCATTTT.

The sample holds a few counts of this clone. This rearrangement joins TRBV18 to TRBJ1-6; D gene uncertain. Trimming removed 0 bases from V and 5 bases from J, with 11 bases in between. Germline V lookup: CDR1 KGHSH, CDR2 LQKENI. This CDR3 contains 16 residues. The CDR3 sequence is CASSPPGYSNNSPLHF. As DNA, the CDR3 is TGTGCCAGCTCACCACCTGGTTACAGCAATAATTCACCCCTCCACTTT.

This clone was found once. V is TRBV7-8 and J is TRBJ1-6; D not certain. The germline CDR1 and CDR2 sequences are SGHVS and FQNEAQ. The CDR3 consists of 19 residues. Trimming took 2 bases from V and 0 from J, leaving 17 bases between them. The CDR3 bases are TGTGCCAGCAGCTTATTAGAGGAGGCAGGCAGCTCCTATAATTCACCCCTCCACTTT. It yields the protein CASSLLEEAGSSYNSPLHF.

This clone has just one count. The chain couples TRBV10-3 to TRBJ2-3; D tentatively reads TRBD1 or TRBD2 (7 bases each). The CDR3 has 17 amino acids. Per the germline V gene, CDR1 is ENHRY and CDR2 is SYGVKD. Trimming removed 1 base from V and 5 bases from J, with 19 bases in between. CDR3 in amino acids: CAISEFRRGTEVDTQYF. In DNA, the CDR3 is TGTGCCATCAGTGAGTTTCGGCGGGGGACAGAGGTAGATACGCAGTATTTT.

The chain employs TRBV6-5 and TRBJ2-3; a weak D match, TRBD2 (5 bases). The CDR3 is made up of 14 amino acids. Trimming removed 7 bases at V and 6 bases at J, with 17 bases between. CDR1 and CDR2 (germline): MNHEY, SVGAGI. This CDR3 is CASTAGLGPDTQYF. The CDR3 region has the DNA TGTGCCAGCACCGCTGGACTTGGTCCGGATACGCAGTATTTT.

CDR3 nucleotides: TGTGCCAGCAGCCTAGATGTTAACACTGAAGCTTTCTTT. This sequence encodes CASSLDVNTEAFF. The rearrangement joins TRBV7-6 to TRBJ1-1, with D unresolved. Germline V CDR1 and CDR2: SGHVS, FNYEAQ. The CDR3 loop spans 13 amino acids. Trimming shortened V by 5 bases and J by 2 bases, and 9 bases separated the two germline ends.

The sample holds one count of this clone. The chain recombines TRBV10-1 with TRBJ1-3, with 7 bases lining up with TRBD1. In germline, CDR1 is WNHNN, CDR2 SYGVQD (reference sequence). J gave up 4 bases and V 3 bases, and 6 bases lay outside the gene matches. This CDR3 has 15 amino acids. DNA for the CDR3: TGCGCCAGCAGTGAAATTACAGGGGACGGAAACACCATATATTTT. It translates to CASSEITGDGNTIYF.

The V call is TRBV19, the J call TRBJ2-1, with no clear D. The CDR3 consists of 16 residues. V lost 3 bases, J lost 7 bases, and 19 bases lay in between. Germline values: CDR1 LNHDA, CDR2 SQIVND (reference sequence). The CDR3 bases are TGTGCCAGTAGTATCGCCGCAGCCATTCCTAGGAATGAGCAGTTCTTC. The encoded protein is CASSIAAAIPRNEQFF.

This sequence joins TRBV5-8 and TRBJ1-3; D is uncertain. The V gene lost 3 bases and the J gene lost 0 bases, with 10 bases spanning the gap. This CDR3 is 15 amino acids long. Germline assignment: CDR1 SGHTS and CDR2 YDEGEE. The CDR3: CASSSSSGSGNTIYF. The CDR3 nucleotides are TGTGCCAGCAGCTCCTCAAGCGGCTCTGGAAACACCATATATTTT.

This clone was observed a handful of times. The chain links TRBV5-1 to TRBJ1-2, with D perhaps TRBD1 (5 bases). The germline CDR1 and CDR2 sequences are SGHRS and YFSETQ. Trimming shortened V by 2 bases and J by 6 bases, and 8 bases separated the two germline ends. The CDR3 is made up of 12 amino acids. The CDR3 here is CASSFTGDGYTF. The CDR3 DNA is TGCGCCAGCAGCTTCACGGGGGATGGCTACACCTTC. Based on the CDR3 plus reference TRBV5-1 and TRBJ1-2, the full variable domain is KAGVTQTPRYLIKTRGQQVTLSCSPISGHRSVSWYQQTPGQGLQFLFEYFSETQRNKGNFPGRFSGRQFSNSRSEMNVSTLELGDSALYLCASSFTGDGYTFGSGTRLTVV.

The rearrangement links TRBV7-9 to TRBJ2-7; 8 bases are a match to TRBD2. Germline V gene data show CDR1 as SEHNR and CDR2 as FQNEAQ (reference sequence). Trimming removed 5 bases from V and 3 bases from J; junction bases left unmatched: 6. The CDR3 is 14 amino acids. The CDR3 loop is CASSAPTSGYEQYF. DNA for the CDR3: TGTGCCAGCAGCGCCCCCACTAGCGGCTACGAGCAGTACTTC. Complete variable domain (other parts from reference TRBV7-9 and TRBJ2-7): DTGVSQNPRHKITKRGQNVTFRCDPISEHNRLYWYRQTLGQGPEFLTYFQNEAQLEKSRLLSDRFSAERPKGSFSTLEIQRTEQGDSAMYLCASSAPTSGYEQYFGPGTRLTVT.

The chain recombines TRBV11-3 with TRBJ2-1; 8 bases agree with TRBD2. Germline loops: CDR1 SGHNT, CDR2 YENEEA. Losses at the gene ends were 0 bases for V and 6 bases for J; bases not matched to a gene: 7. The CDR3 sequence is 16 residues long. As DNA, the CDR3 is TGTGCCAGCAGCTTAGATTCGCCGGGGGGGAGCAATGAGCAGTTCTTC. Protein product: CASSLDSPGGSNEQFF.

This rearrangement joins TRBV5-6 to TRBJ1-2; D gene unclear. Trimming stripped 4 bases from V and 1 base from J, with 17 bases between. The CDR3 runs 16 residues. CDR1 is SGHDT and CDR2 is YYEEEE in the germline V gene. CDR3 region: CASSLIGQLNNYGYTF. CDR3 DNA: TGTGCCAGCAGCCTGATCGGGCAGTTAAATAACTATGGCTACACCTTC.

The genes are TRBV5-1 and TRBJ2-1, with 7 nucleotides matching TRBD2. CDR1 is SGHRS and CDR2 is YFSETQ in the germline V gene. The junction had 9 bases not matched to a gene; V was cut back by 1 base and J by 8 bases. CDR3 size: 15 residues. The chain's CDR3 is CASSLQRGGVDEQFF. CDR3 bases: TGCGCCAGCAGCTTGCAGCGGGGCGGAGTCGATGAGCAGTTCTTC.

For this clone: An end of the junction differs from the germline gene, which may be a read error. This chain joins TRBV7-9 and TRBJ1-2; 7 positions match TRBD1. Germline lookup yields CDR1 SEHNR and CDR2 FQNEAQ (reference sequence). CDR3 length: 12 amino acids. The CDR3 DNA reads TGTGCCAGCAGCATCGAGGACAGGTATGGAGCCTTC. Translating gives CASSIEDRYGAF.

This clone appeared once. The chain employs TRBV9 and TRBJ1-1; possible D gene TRBD1, 5 bases. Trimming took off 0 bases at V and 7 bases at J, with 19 bases between the two ends. The CDR3 contains 16 residues. Looked up from germline, CDR1 is SGDLS and CDR2 is YYNGEE. DNA for the CDR3: TGTGCCAGCAGCGTAGGCGGTGTTCGGGGGGGAGATGAAGCTTTCTTT. This encodes CASSVGGVRGGDEAFF.

The chain recombines TRBV21-1 with TRBJ1-2; the table names TRBD1, a call not compared with the DNA. TRBV21-1 counts as a pseudogene. CDR3 length: 14 amino acids. Here the CDR3 DNA reads TGTGCCAGCAGCAAACCCCCTAGGGGCTATGGCTACACCTTC. The encoded protein is CASSKPPRGYGYTF.

Only one count was recorded for this clone. This sequence joins TRBV18 and TRBJ1-5; tentative D call: TRBD1 (5 bases). The CDR3 loop spans 17 amino acids. V shed 0 bases and J shed 4 bases, with 16 bases lying between them. The germline gives CDR1 KGHSH, CDR2 LQKENI. The CDR3 reads CASSPPEMAGLNQPQHF. The CDR3 nucleotides are TGTGCCAGCTCACCACCGGAAATGGCAGGGCTAAATCAGCCCCAGCATTTT.

The rearrangement links TRBV5-1 to TRBJ2-3, with 9 bases identical to TRBD1. The CDR3 length is 15 residues. Germline CDR1 reads SGHRS; CDR2 reads YFSETQ. V shed 5 bases, J shed 2 bases, and the junction held 6 bases outside the gene matches. As DNA, the CDR3 is TGCGCCAGCAGGGGACAGGGTCACAACACAGATACGCAGTATTTT. Its protein is CASRGQGHNTDTQYF.

This rearrangement joins TRBV6-1 to TRBJ1-1, with a tentative D call TRBD1 (6 bases). The CDR3 extends over 15 amino acids. Trimming removed 3 bases at V and 4 bases at J, with 15 bases between. Germline loops: CDR1 MNHNS, CDR2 SASEGT. The CDR3 coding sequence is TGTGCCAGCAGTGACTTACCTACAGGGCGCACTGAAGCTTTCTTT. Residues: CASSDLPTGRTEAFF.

This chain uses TRBV18 with TRBJ2-1, with unresolved D. The CDR3 is made up of 12 amino acids. Germline loops: CDR1 KGHSH, CDR2 LQKENI. Trimming left V 1 base short and J 6 bases short, with 4 bases between. The CDR3 sequence is CASSPRSNEQFF. CDR3 nucleotides: TGTGCCAGCTCACCACGGAGCAATGAGCAGTTCTTC.

The rearrangement links TRBV6-5 to TRBJ1-4; 8 bases map to TRBD1. In germline, CDR1 is MNHEY, CDR2 SVGAGI. With 7 bases clipped from V and 0 bases from J, the junction kept 4 bases outside the gene matches. This CDR3 contains 15 residues. The CDR3 DNA sequence: TGTGCCAGCAAGCCACAGGGGGCAACTAATGAAAAACTGTTTTTT. It yields the protein CASKPQGATNEKLFF.

The DNA of the CDR3 is TGTGCCAGCAGCTTGCAGTTGAGAGACGAAAAACTGTTTTTT. It codes for CASSLQLRDEKLFF. The V call is TRBV5-5, the J call TRBJ1-4; D remains unclear. CDR1 SGHKS and CDR2 YYEKEE come from the germline V gene (reference sequence). This CDR3 is built from 14 residues. V lost 1 base and J 8 bases, leaving 12 bases between the germline ends.

This clone was seen a single time. The chain links TRBV5-1 to TRBJ2-7; no definite D call. The germline V gene encodes CDR1 SGHRS and CDR2 YFSETQ. The CDR3 spans 13 residues. V dropped 4 bases and J dropped 7 bases, with 15 bases sitting between them. In nucleotides, the CDR3 is TGCGCCAGCAGCATCCAGTTAGGCTGGGAGCAGTACTTC. Translated: CASSIQLGWEQYF. Using reference TRBV5-1 and TRBJ2-7 for the parts outside the CDR3, the full variable domain is KAGVTQTPRYLIKTRGQQVTLSCSPISGHRSVSWYQQTPGQGLQFLFEYFSETQRNKGNFPGRFSGRQFSNSRSEMNVSTLELGDSALYLCASSIQLGWEQYFGPGTRLTVT.

The chain uses TRBV5-1 and TRBJ1-2, with 7 bases identical to TRBD1. The CDR3 covers 18 residues. Germline V CDR1 and CDR2: SGHRS, YFSETQ. The J segment lost 2 bases and the V segment lost 6 bases, leaving 19 bases of the junction unmatched. CDR3 amino acids: CASTFSLPSGQDNYGYTF. In nucleotides, the CDR3 is TGCGCCAGCACCTTTTCACTCCCGTCTGGACAGGACAACTATGGCTACACCTTC.

This rearrangement joins TRBV18 to TRBJ1-6; 7 bases match TRBD1. CDR3 length: 16 amino acids. The junction had 14 bases not matched to a gene; V was cut back by 6 bases and J by 9 bases. Germline CDR1 and CDR2: KGHSH and LQKENI. As DNA, the CDR3 is TGTGCCAGCTCTCCGACAGGGTACAGGACAAGTTCACCCCTCCACTTT. This gives the protein CASSPTGYRTSSPLHF.